Given below is one TCR beta chain in context. Assignments of participants to cohorts depended upon their own reported clinical history. The sample belongs to a study of blood T cell repertoires in COVID-19. Overall study context: Spain, Italy and the United States supplied samples that represented acute and convalescent COVID-19.

Germline CDR1 SNHLY, CDR2 FYNNEI. Between the trimmed V and J ends, which lost 7 bases and 3 bases, there was a span of 12 bases. The CDR3 has 13 amino acids. Per the original data handling: The authors estimated nucleated cell counts from reference gene primer amplification. The table came from immunoSEQ multiplex PCR; TCRdb's copy has only in-frame clones and leaves some out. For V, J and clone size, that table is used; D and trimming come from the DNA. The sample records about 270,000 clones, around 89% being singletons. The origin of this receptor is a woman aged 18-29 years who had recovered from COVID-19. Sequences were obtained from PBMCs or T cells enriched from blood (not recorded which). The chain carries TRBV2 and TRBJ1-1, with D possibly being TRBD1 (5 bases). Here the CDR3 reads CASKRTLDTEAFF. In DNA, the CDR3 is TGTGCCAGCAAGAGGACATTAGACACTGAAGCTTTCTTT.